Presented here are 25 T cell receptor beta chains from one specimen sequenced in a study of memory CD4+ T cells and cytomegalovirus serostatus. Generated by immunoSEQ multiplex PCR, the TCRdb table keeps only in-frame clones and is missing some. The data contain about 82,000 clones, 65% to 85% of them singletons. The sort gate was single viable CD3+CD4+CD8-CD45RO+ cells for memory CD4+ T cells. Sequencing was performed on memory CD4+ T cells from blood. All receptors derive from an adult in good health and CMV-seronegative.

The CDR3 coding sequence is TGCGCCAGCAGCTCGTTGACAGGGGTGAACACTGAAGCTTTCTTT. Its protein is CASSSLTGVNTEAFF. The V and J genes are TRBV5-1 and TRBJ1-1, with 8 bases aligning to TRBD1. With 3 bases clipped from V and 0 bases from J, the junction kept 4 bases outside the gene matches. The CDR3 runs 15 residues. Per germline, CDR1 SGHRS and CDR2 YFSETQ.

V gene TRBV19 combines with J gene TRBJ1-2; 7 bases match TRBD1. The CDR3 loop spans 14 amino acids. Germline V CDR1 and CDR2: LNHDA, SQIVND (reference sequence). After removal of 4 bases from V and 2 bases from J, the junction contained 4 bases not matched to a gene. Written as DNA, the CDR3 is TGTGCCAGTAGTAGACAGGGTTCCAACTATGGCTACACCTTC. Translated, it gives CASSRQGSNYGYTF. Full variable domain (outside the CDR3, taken from reference TRBV19 and TRBJ1-2): DGGITQSPKYLFRKEGQNVTLSCEQNLNHDAMYWYRQDPGQGLRLIYYSQIVNDFQKGDIAEGYSVSREKKESFPLTVTSAQKNPTAFYLCASSRQGSNYGYTFGSGTRLTVV.

This clone has at least ten counts. The chain recombines TRBV19 with TRBJ2-7, with 8 nucleotides matching TRBD1. This CDR3 comprises 16 residues. Germline trimming cut 6 bases from V and 3 bases from J; bases unmatched to any gene: 13. Germline CDR1 and CDR2: LNHDA and SQIVND (reference sequence). CDR3 region: CASRVTDRDRFYEQYF. DNA of the CDR3: TGTGCCAGTAGGGTGACGGACAGGGATAGGTTCTACGAGCAGTACTTC.

Only a few counts were recorded for this clone. J is TRBJ1-1 and V is TRBV7-3, with 7 bases fitting TRBD1. The germline V gene encodes CDR1 SGHTA and CDR2 FQGTGA. V lost 6 bases, J lost 1 base, and 5 bases stayed unmatched. There are 14 residues in the CDR3. The CDR3 protein is CASRPQGSNTEAFF. The CDR3 DNA reads as TGTGCCAGCAGACCACAGGGGTCGAACACTGAAGCTTTCTTT.

This chain links TRBV27 with TRBJ1-4, with 9 bases that match TRBD1. Germline CDR1 reads MNHEY; CDR2 reads SMNVEV (reference sequence). The CDR3 extends over 14 amino acids. Trimming took 5 bases from V and 8 from J; bases not matched to a gene: 6. CDR3: CASSLGTGNEKLFF. In DNA form, the CDR3 reads TGTGCCAGCAGTCTCGGGACAGGGAACGAAAAACTGTTTTTT.

The chain combines TRBV7-2 with TRBJ2-2; a possible D gene is TRBD1 (7 bases). Trimming stripped 2 bases from V and 3 bases from J, with 13 bases between. The CDR3 contains 16 residues. Germline CDR1 reads SGHTA; CDR2 reads FQGNSA. This CDR3 reads CASSLRGRGDTGELFF. For the CDR3, the DNA is TGTGCCAGCAGCTTAAGAGGCAGGGGGGACACCGGGGAGCTGTTTTTT.

CDR3 residues: CASSVGLAEETQYF. The CDR3 DNA sequence: TGTGCCAGCAGCGTAGGACTAGCGGAAGAGACCCAGTACTTC. V and J are TRBV9 and TRBJ2-5; 9 positions match TRBD2. CDR1 and CDR2 (germline): SGDLS, YYNGEE. The CDR3 loop spans 14 amino acids. V lost 0 bases, J lost 3 bases, and 0 bases stayed unmatched.

V and J are TRBV5-6 and TRBJ1-1; unclear D gene. Trimming removed 1 base at V and 4 bases at J, with 11 bases between. The CDR3 consists of 14 residues. CDR1 is SGHDT, CDR2 YYEEEE, per germline. CDR3 bases: TGTGCCAGCAGCTTGCGACACTTCAGCACTGAAGCTTTCTTT. It encodes CASSLRHFSTEAFF.

The rearrangement links TRBV29-1 to TRBJ2-5, with 10 bases aligning to TRBD2. Trimming at V came to 3 bases and at J to 4 bases, leaving 2 bases not matched to a gene. This CDR3 spans 13 amino acids. Germline lookup yields CDR1 SQVTM and CDR2 ANQGSEA. DNA for the CDR3: TGCAGCGTTGAGGCTAGCGGGGGAGAGACCCAGTACTTC. Translating gives CSVEASGGETQYF.

V and J are TRBV28 and TRBJ1-2, with TRBD1 identical over 9 bases. This CDR3 is built from 14 residues. The V gene's germline CDR1 is MDHEN and CDR2 SYDVKM. V was pared by 4 bases and J by 8 bases, with 8 bases of the junction left unmatched. The CDR3 here is CASSSYRGPNGYTF. CDR3 sequence (DNA): TGTGCCAGCAGTTCCTACAGGGGGCCTAACGGCTACACCTTC.

This clone was observed a handful of times. V gene TRBV5-1 combines with J gene TRBJ1-4, with D possibly TRBD1 on 6 matching bases. Germline V lookup: CDR1 SGHRS, CDR2 YFSETQ. The CDR3 contains 13 residues. Trimming shortened V by 4 bases and J by 8 bases, and 12 bases separated the two germline ends. This CDR3 reads CASSPGQREKLFF. CDR3 DNA sequence: TGCGCCAGCAGCCCCGGACAGAGGGAAAAACTGTTTTTT.

The chain carries TRBV19 and TRBJ2-5; tentative D call: TRBD2 (6 bases). Germline values: CDR1 LNHDA, CDR2 SQIVND (reference sequence). CDR3 length equals 13 residues. V gave up 6 bases and J gave up 3 bases, with 11 bases separating them. This CDR3 is CASSGGGKETQYF. The CDR3 bases are TGTGCCAGTAGCGGGGGTGGAAAAGAGACCCAGTACTTC. The full variable domain, its missing parts supplied by reference TRBV19 and TRBJ2-5, is DGGITQSPKYLFRKEGQNVTLSCEQNLNHDAMYWYRQDPGQGLRLIYYSQIVNDFQKGDIAEGYSVSREKKESFPLTVTSAQKNPTAFYLCASSGGGKETQYFGPGTRLLVL.

The gene calls are TRBV30 and TRBJ2-7; TRBD2 is a possible D gene (6 bases). The CDR3 runs 11 residues. Per the germline V gene, CDR1 is GTSNPN and CDR2 is SVGIG (reference sequence). V lost 8 bases to trimming and J lost 6 bases, with 14 bases between them. CDR3 region: CAVGRGLEQYF. In DNA form, the CDR3 reads TGTGCCGTAGGTCGGGGACTCGAGCAGTACTTC.

The chain combines TRBV15 with TRBJ2-7; D is possibly TRBD1 (6 bases). The CDR3 is made up of 14 amino acids. The ends were cut back, 2 bases at V and 0 bases at J, with 8 bases in the middle. Germline assignment: CDR1 LNHNV and CDR2 YYDKDF (reference sequence). The CDR3 DNA reads TGTGCCACCAGCAGACAGGGGAGCTCCTACGAGCAGTACTTC. Protein product: CATSRQGSSYEQYF.

This rearrangement joins TRBV6-1 to TRBJ2-7; 8 bases line up with TRBD1. V shed 0 bases and J 7 bases; nucleotides not matched to a gene: 8. CDR1 is MNHNS, CDR2 SASEGT, per germline. CDR3 length equals 15 residues. CDR3 in amino acids: CASSEAPFRGLEQYF. CDR3 nucleotide sequence: TGTGCCAGCAGTGAAGCGCCATTCAGGGGGCTTGAGCAGTACTTC.

This clone rates as medium-sized (0.01 to 0.1%). The CDR3 sequence: CASRGTGTEAFF. The CDR3 nucleotides are TGCGCCAGCAGAGGGACAGGGACTGAAGCTTTCTTT. The chain recombines TRBV10-1 with TRBJ1-1; TRBD1 aligns across 9 bases. The CDR3 runs to 12 residues. Germline V gene lookup returns CDR1 WNHNN and CDR2 SYGVQD (reference sequence). V lost 6 bases to trimming and J lost 5 bases; unmatched junction nucleotides: 1.

This chain's CDR3 is CASTRQLNTEAFF. CDR3 DNA: TGTGCCAGTACTCGACAGTTAAACACTGAAGCTTTCTTT. This chain links TRBV5-5 with TRBJ1-1; D possibly corresponds to TRBD1 (5 bases). Germline-derived CDR1 and CDR2 are SGHKS and YYEKEE (reference sequence). The CDR3 covers 13 residues. V shed 8 bases and J shed 2 bases, with 13 bases lying between them.

This clone was seen once. V is TRBV7-2 and J is TRBJ2-5; D is unresolved. Trimming pared 1 base from V and 1 base from J, leaving 13 bases between. The CDR3 contains 16 residues. CDR1 is SGHTA, CDR2 FQGNSA, per germline. The CDR3 bases are TGTGCCAGCAGCTTAGAGGGCAGGAGCCCCCAAGAGACCCAGTACTTC. Its protein is CASSLEGRSPQETQYF. Full variable domain (missing parts from reference TRBV7-2 and TRBJ2-5): GAGVSQSPSNKVTEKGKDVELRCDPISGHTALYWYRQSLGQGLEFLIYFQGNSAPDKSGLPSDRFSAERTGGSVSTLTIQRTQQEDSAVYLCASSLEGRSPQETQYFGPGTRLLVL.

J is TRBJ2-5 and V is TRBV28; D unclear. TRBJ2-7 explains the end of the DNA better; the J call may be wrong. Germline V gene data show CDR1 as MDHEN and CDR2 as SYDVKM. This CDR3 region has 12 residues. The CDR3 sequence is CASSPWGNEQYF. CDR3 DNA sequence: TGTGCCAGCAGTCCATGGGGTAACGAGCAGTACTTC.

The chain joins TRBV7-2 to TRBJ1-2, with D perhaps matching TRBD1 (6 bases). V was cut by 3 bases and J by 2 bases, with 10 bases left in between. Germline V gene lookup returns CDR1 SGHTA and CDR2 FQGNSA. This CDR3 spans 14 amino acids. As DNA, the CDR3 is TGTGCCAGCAGCTTTGCACAGGGAAACTATGGCTACACCTTC. This translates into CASSFAQGNYGYTF.

The chain recombines TRBV1 with TRBJ1-5; the D call in the table, TRBD1, was not verified against the DNA. TRBV1 is a pseudogene locus. This CDR3 contains 14 residues. CDR3 protein: CTSSPRQGNQPQHF. As DNA, the CDR3 is TGCACCAGCAGCCCCCGACAGGGCAATCAGCCCCAGCATTTT.

The chain is built from TRBV19 and TRBJ1-1; TRBD1 might be the D (6 bases). Germline V gene sequence: CDR1 LNHDA, CDR2 SQIVND (reference sequence). CDR3 length: 12 amino acids. Trimming took off 9 bases at V and 6 bases at J, with 14 bases between the two ends. CDR3 DNA: TGTGCCAGCGGGTGGGGGGGCGCTGAAGCTTTCTTT. Its translation: CASGWGGAEAFF.

The chain has TRBV10-3 and TRBJ2-1; D assignment may be TRBD1 or TRBD2 (5 bases each). The CDR3 sequence is 17 residues long. CDR1 is ENHRY, CDR2 SYGVKD, per germline. Trimming took off 1 base at V and 0 bases at J, with 13 bases between the two ends. The CDR3 DNA reads as TGTGCCATCAGTGAGTTGCTACGGGGCAGCTCCTACAATGAGCAGTTCTTC. Amino acids: CAISELLRGSSYNEQFF.

V gene TRBV18 combines with J gene TRBJ2-2, with a possible D match to TRBD1 (6 bases). V was trimmed by 7 bases and J by 1 base, leaving 10 bases between them. Germline CDR1 KGHSH, CDR2 LQKENI. The CDR3 loop spans 14 amino acids. The CDR3 here is CASLRTENTGELFF. In nucleotides, the CDR3 is TGTGCCAGCTTGAGGACAGAGAACACCGGGGAGCTGTTTTTT.

The chain joins TRBV9 to TRBJ2-7; 12 nucleotides match TRBD2. Trimming took 4 bases from V and 5 from J; bases not matched to a gene: 7. Per the germline V gene, CDR1 is SGDLS and CDR2 is YYNGEE. CDR3 length equals 15 residues. The CDR3 region is CASSPRLAGVNEQYF. As DNA, the CDR3 is TGTGCCAGCAGCCCAAGACTAGCGGGGGTAAACGAGCAGTACTTC.